These 18 T cell receptor beta chains share one sample of origin, sequenced in a study of early T cells in non-severe SARS-CoV-2 infection. Each CDR3 protein gets one entry after TCRdb re-called the 5' RACE reads with MiXCR. The data contain 50,000 to 60,000 distinct CDR3 sequences, around a tenth of them singletons. The sequenced material came from whole blood. The origin of the receptors is an adult who was a healthcare worker with PCR-confirmed SARS-CoV-2 infection or an uninfected control (not recorded which).

This clonotype was seen many times. In DNA form, the CDR3 reads TGTGCCAGCAGTGCCCAAAACAAGAACACTGAAGCTTTCTTT. Amino acid sequence: CASSAQNKNTEAFF. V usage is TRBV6-1 and J usage is TRBJ1-1; D ambiguous. V dropped 4 bases and J dropped 1 base, with 10 bases sitting between them. Germline V lookup: CDR1 MNHNS, CDR2 SASEGT. The CDR3 consists of 14 residues.

This clonotype was counted a few times. The rearrangement links TRBV12-3 or TRBV12-4 to TRBJ1-4, with D perhaps matching TRBD1 (5 bases). This CDR3 has 12 residues. V was cut by 10 bases and J by 6 bases, with 12 bases left in between. The CDR3 DNA follows: TGTGCCATCGGGCAGGGTGATGAAAAACTGTTTTTT. This sequence encodes CAIGQGDEKLFF.

This clonotype was seen many times. The rearrangement uses TRBV28 and TRBJ2-1; 7 bases match TRBD1. CDR1 is MDHEN, CDR2 SYDVKM, per germline. The junction had 6 bases not matched to a gene; V was cut back by 7 bases and J by 6 bases. There are 13 residues in the CDR3. The CDR3 loop reads CASTLDRSNEQFF. The CDR3 bases are TGTGCCAGCACCCTGGACAGGAGCAATGAGCAGTTCTTC.

The chain has TRBV24-1 and TRBJ1-1; D gene unclear. Germline lookup yields CDR1 KGHDR and CDR2 SFDVKD. V was trimmed by 6 bases and J by 1 base, leaving 8 bases between them. The CDR3 loop spans 13 amino acids. CDR3: CATSRGTNTEAFF. In nucleotides, the CDR3 is TGTGCCACCAGTCGGGGTACGAACACTGAAGCTTTCTTT.

V and J are TRBV7-7 and TRBJ2-5, with 7 bases identical to TRBD2. The CDR3 totals 16 residues. V lost 5 bases and J lost 0; bases outside the gene matches: 9. From germline, CDR1 is SSHAT and CDR2 FNYEAQ (reference sequence). CDR3: CASSPQRTRYQETQYF. CDR3 nucleotide sequence: TGTGCCAGCAGCCCGCAACGGACTAGGTACCAAGAGACCCAGTACTTC. Using reference TRBV7-7 and TRBJ2-5 for the parts outside the CDR3, the full variable domain is GAGVSQSPRYKVTKRGQDVTLRCDPISSHATLYWYQQALGQGPEFLTYFNYEAQPDKSGLPSDRFSAERPEGSISTLTIQRTEQRDSAMYRCASSPQRTRYQETQYFGPGTRLLVL.

This clonotype was seen many times. The V gene is TRBV27, the J gene TRBJ1-2; 8 bases align to TRBD1. Germline V gene sequence: CDR1 MNHEY, CDR2 SMNVEV (reference sequence). V was pared by 2 bases and J by 2 bases, with 1 base of the junction left unmatched. The CDR3 consists of 14 residues. CDR3 loop: CASSLQGANYGYTF. The CDR3 nucleotides read TGTGCCAGCAGTTTACAGGGGGCAAACTATGGCTACACCTTC.

This clonotype appeared a few times. This chain joins TRBV7-3 and TRBJ1-2; maybe TRBD1 (5 bases). Trimming took 5 bases from V and 4 from J, leaving 17 bases between them. Germline V gene lookup returns CDR1 SGHTA and CDR2 FQGTGA. The CDR3 loop spans 15 amino acids. CDR3 nucleotide sequence: TGTGCCAGCAGCCTAGACCTCCGAGGGACCTATGGCTACACCTTC. As protein: CASSLDLRGTYGYTF.

This clonotype has just a few counts. The chain has TRBV19 and TRBJ1-5; D gene uncertain. In germline, CDR1 is LNHDA, CDR2 SQIVND (reference sequence). CDR3 length equals 12 residues. V was pared by 11 bases and J by 1 base, with 9 bases between. The CDR3 DNA follows: TGTGCCTCGAGCCGGAGCAATCAGCCCCAGCATTTT. This translates into CASSRSNQPQHF.

This clonotype has just a few counts. V usage is TRBV7-6 and J usage is TRBJ2-2; the D is unclear. CDR3 length: 14 residues. V lost 3 bases and J lost 2, with 7 bases in between. CDR1 and CDR2 (germline): SGHVS, FNYEAQ. CDR3 DNA: TGTGCCAGCAGCTTCCAGGTTAACACCGGGGAGCTGTTTTTT. Protein: CASSFQVNTGELFF.

This chain joins TRBV6-5 and TRBJ1-5; D ambiguous. Germline V lookup: CDR1 MNHEY, CDR2 SVGAGI. V dropped 5 bases and J dropped 3 bases, with 5 bases sitting between them. The CDR3 has 12 residues. The CDR3 protein is CASSRLNQPQHF. The CDR3 DNA reads TGTGCCAGCAGTAGACTCAATCAGCCCCAGCATTTT.

This clonotype was picked up a small number of times. The V call is TRBV14, the J call TRBJ2-4; TRBD1 might be the D (6 bases). Germline loops: CDR1 SGHDN, CDR2 FVKESK. There are 13 residues in the CDR3. V lost 4 bases and J lost 4, with 8 bases in between. Here the CDR3 DNA reads TGTGCCAGCAGCCCCGGACAGAAAAACATTCAGTACTTC. Translation: CASSPGQKNIQYF.

The chain links TRBV30 to TRBJ2-7; 7 bases align to TRBD1. CDR1 GTSNPN and CDR2 SVGIG come from the germline V gene (reference sequence). J was trimmed by 4 bases and V by 1 base; bases with no gene match: 13. The CDR3 length is 16 residues. In DNA form, the CDR3 reads TGTGCCTGGAGTGAGTTTAAAAGGGGGCAACTGTACGAGCAGTACTTC. It yields the protein CAWSEFKRGQLYEQYF.

At least ten counts were recorded for this clonotype. V is TRBV6-1 and J is TRBJ1-6; TRBD1 aligns across 7 bases. CDR1 MNHNS and CDR2 SASEGT come from the germline V gene. The length of the CDR3 is 14 residues. With 4 bases clipped from V and 6 bases from J, the junction kept 3 bases outside the gene matches. CDR3 region: CASSGDSGNSPLHF. The CDR3 DNA reads as TGTGCCAGCAGTGGGGACAGCGGTAATTCACCCCTCCACTTT.

This clonotype was detected only a few times. This chain links TRBV30 with TRBJ1-1; D is uncertain. In germline, CDR1 is GTSNPN, CDR2 SVGIG (reference sequence). The CDR3 sequence is 13 residues long. Deletions cut 2 bases from V and 5 bases from J, with 12 bases between. CDR3 nucleotide sequence: TGTGCCTGGAGTAGGCAGCGCGCGACTGAAGCTTTCTTT. Translated: CAWSRQRATEAFF.

This clonotype was seen more than once but under ten times. The chain joins TRBV2 to TRBJ2-1; D might be TRBD2 (6 bases). The CDR3 loop spans 15 amino acids. Trimming cost V 5 bases and J 4 bases, with 15 bases left between them. Germline CDR1 SNHLY, CDR2 FYNNEI. The CDR3 bases are TGTGCCAGCAGTTTACTAGCACCTACGTACAATGAGCAGTTCTTC. It codes for CASSLLAPTYNEQFF.

This clonotype showed up many times. V gene TRBV5-6 combines with J gene TRBJ2-1; possibly TRBD2 for D (5 bases). Per germline, CDR1 SGHDT and CDR2 YYEEEE. This CDR3 has 14 amino acids. V lost 4 bases and J lost 3, with 11 bases in between. The CDR3: CASSPGSLYNEQFF. CDR3 nucleotides: TGTGCCAGCAGCCCGGGGTCCCTCTACAATGAGCAGTTCTTC.

This sequence joins TRBV7-2 and TRBJ2-5; 10 bases are a match to TRBD2. The CDR3 totals 15 residues. After removal of 3 bases from V and 3 bases from J, the junction contained 4 bases not matched to a gene. Per germline, CDR1 SGHTA and CDR2 FQGNSA. The CDR3 sequence is CASSFVAGGEETQYF. In DNA form, the CDR3 reads TGTGCCAGCAGCTTTGTAGCGGGGGGCGAAGAGACCCAGTACTTC.

The V and J genes are TRBV24-1 and TRBJ2-3, with D possibly TRBD2 on 6 matching bases. CDR3 length: 15 residues. Germline V gene data show CDR1 as KGHDR and CDR2 as SFDVKD. Trimming shortened V by 4 bases and J by 6 bases, and 16 bases separated the two germline ends. This CDR3 reads CATSETLSAGDTQYF. CDR3 sequence (DNA): TGTGCCACCAGTGAAACTTTAAGTGCGGGGGATACGCAGTATTTT.